Shown below are 19 T cell receptor beta chains from a single sample sequenced in a study of blood T cell repertoires in COVID-19. This table comes from immunoSEQ multiplex PCR, and its TCRdb copy is limited to in-frame clones, with some not included. The sample lists almost 300,000 clones; around 87% were seen once. Sequencing was done on a sample of peripheral blood. These receptors all stem from a man in his 70s with acute or convalescent COVID-19.

The CDR3 region is CAKKSGSVWTDTQYF. In nucleotides, the CDR3 is TGTGCCAAGAAAAGCGGGAGCGTTTGGACAGATACGCAGTATTTT. V and J are TRBV27 and TRBJ2-3, with 8 bases identical to TRBD2. CDR3 size: 15 residues. Trimming removed 10 bases from V and 3 bases from J; junction bases left unmatched: 12. Germline V lookup: CDR1 MNHEY, CDR2 SMNVEV (reference sequence).

Only a few counts were recorded for this clone. This sequence joins TRBV7-6 and TRBJ1-1; tentative D call: TRBD1 (6 bases). CDR1 and CDR2 from the germline V gene are SGHVS and FNYEAQ. Trimming left V 4 bases short and J 1 base short, with 7 bases between. The CDR3 extends over 13 amino acids. CDR3 DNA: TGTGCCAGCAGCTCGGACAGGAACACTGAAGCTTTCTTT. The encoded protein is CASSSDRNTEAFF.

This sequence joins TRBV9 and TRBJ2-2, with TRBD2 identical over 8 bases. The V gene end was trimmed by 0 bases and the J gene end by 1 base; junction bases not matched to a gene: 5. Looked up from germline, CDR1 is SGDLS and CDR2 is YYNGEE. There are 17 residues in the CDR3. CDR3 protein: CASSVERSGGNTGELFF. The CDR3 DNA sequence: TGTGCCAGCAGCGTAGAAAGGAGCGGGGGGAACACCGGGGAGCTGTTTTTT.

The chain joins TRBV4-3 to TRBJ2-7; a possible D gene is TRBD2 (7 bases). Germline values: CDR1 LGHNA, CDR2 YSLEER. The CDR3 has 16 residues. The V end was cut by 0 bases, the J end by 6 bases, with 18 bases between. The CDR3 DNA is TGCGCCAGCAGCCAAGATCTCGTGGGGGGGCTCCGCGAGCAGTACTTC. This encodes CASSQDLVGGLREQYF.

The chain is built from TRBV6-1 and TRBJ1-2; D is unresolved. The germline V gene encodes CDR1 MNHNS and CDR2 SASEGT. Trimming shortened V by 3 bases and J by 2 bases, and 7 bases separated the two germline ends. The CDR3 covers 13 residues. The CDR3 sequence: CASSENGNYGYTF. The CDR3 DNA reads TGTGCCAGCAGTGAGAACGGGAACTATGGCTACACCTTC.

The genes are TRBV11-2 and TRBJ1-6; D is uncertain. V lost 5 bases and J 8 bases, leaving 10 bases between the germline ends. The CDR3 covers 13 residues. Looked up from germline, CDR1 is SGHAT and CDR2 is FQNNGV. CDR3: CASSPGVYSPLHF. CDR3 DNA: TGTGCCAGCAGCCCCGGGGTTTATTCACCCCTCCACTTT. Supplemented by reference TRBV11-2 and TRBJ1-6, the full variable domain reads EAGVAQSPRYKIIEKRQSVAFWCNPISGHATLYWYQQILGQGPKLLIQFQNNGVVDDSQLPKDRFSAERLKGVDSTLKIQPAKLEDSAVYLCASSPGVYSPLHFGNGTRLTVT.

This chain joins TRBV6-5 and TRBJ2-1; D might be TRBD2 (5 bases). The CDR3 is 15 residues long. The V and J ends lost 3 bases and 0 bases respectively, with 9 bases between them. Germline lookup yields CDR1 MNHEY and CDR2 SVGAGI. The CDR3 nucleotides read TGTGCCAGCAGTTATCGGGATAGCTCCTACAATGAGCAGTTCTTC. This translates into CASSYRDSSYNEQFF.

The rearrangement links TRBV19 to TRBJ1-6, with 7 bases lining up with TRBD1. Unmatched junction bases numbered 8, after V lost 5 bases and J lost 7 bases. This CDR3 spans 15 amino acids. The germline gives CDR1 LNHDA, CDR2 SQIVND (reference sequence). DNA for the CDR3: TGTGCCAGTAGTCCACCACCGGGACAGAATTCACCCCTCCACTTT. Amino acids: CASSPPPGQNSPLHF.

The J gene is TRBJ1-2, the V gene TRBV28; tentative D call: TRBD1 (6 bases). Trimming took 2 bases from V and 4 from J, leaving 14 bases between them. The V gene's germline CDR1 is MDHEN and CDR2 SYDVKM. The CDR3 loop spans 15 amino acids. The CDR3 here is CASSLSGGRRYGYTF. The CDR3 DNA is TGTGCCAGCAGTTTAAGCGGGGGGCGCCGCTATGGCTACACCTTC.

This clone was seen a single time. The V gene is TRBV30, the J gene TRBJ2-7, with TRBD1 identical over 8 bases. Germline trimming cut 1 base from V and 3 bases from J; bases unmatched to any gene: 5. The CDR3 has 14 amino acids. Germline lookup yields CDR1 GTSNPN and CDR2 SVGIG (reference sequence). CDR3 bases: TGTGCCTGGAGTGGGACAGGGTTCGGCTACGAGCAGTACTTC. Translating it yields CAWSGTGFGYEQYF.

The chain employs TRBV7-9 and TRBJ1-2; D gene unclear. The germline V gene has CDR1 SEHNR and CDR2 FQNEAQ (reference sequence). V lost 0 bases and J lost 0, with 8 bases in between. The CDR3 is 15 amino acids. The CDR3 region is CASSLATVANYGYTF. DNA of the CDR3: TGTGCCAGCAGCTTAGCAACAGTCGCTAACTATGGCTACACCTTC. The whole variable domain, filled in from reference TRBV7-9 and TRBJ1-2, reads DTGVSQNPRHKITKRGQNVTFRCDPISEHNRLYWYRQTLGQGPEFLTYFQNEAQLEKSRLLSDRFSAERPKGSFSTLEIQRTEQGDSAMYLCASSLATVANYGYTFGSGTRLTVV.

The chain couples TRBV19 to TRBJ1-4, with D unresolved. Per the germline V gene, CDR1 is LNHDA and CDR2 is SQIVND (reference sequence). This CDR3 region has 14 residues. With 3 bases removed from V and 5 bases from J, the gap between germline ends came to 10 bases. CDR3: CASSIRQKNEKLFF. CDR3 in DNA: TGTGCCAGTAGTATCCGTCAGAAAAATGAAAAACTGTTTTTT.

The chain has TRBV28 and TRBJ2-7, with D uncertain. Germline lookup yields CDR1 MDHEN and CDR2 SYDVKM. Trimming shortened V by 5 bases and J by 4 bases, and 6 bases separated the two germline ends. CDR3 length equals 11 residues. This CDR3 is CASSPLYEQYF. CDR3 nucleotides: TGTGCCAGCAGTCCCCTTTACGAGCAGTACTTC. The whole variable domain, filled in from reference TRBV28 and TRBJ2-7, reads DVKVTQSSRYLVKRTGEKVFLECVQDMDHENMFWYRQDPGLGLRLIYFSYDVKMKEKGDIPEGYSVSREKKERFSLILESASTNQTSMYLCASSPLYEQYFGPGTRLTVT.

This chain joins TRBV10-2 and TRBJ2-1; D remains unclear. Germline CDR1 WSHSY, CDR2 SAAADI. This CDR3 has 12 residues. Between the trimmed V and J ends, which lost 3 bases and 4 bases, there was a span of 4 bases. The CDR3 here is CASSDVYNEQFF. The CDR3 coding sequence is TGCGCCAGCAGTGACGTTTACAATGAGCAGTTCTTC.

The chain combines TRBV7-3 with TRBJ2-3; 10 bases fit TRBD2. The V gene end was trimmed by 4 bases and the J gene end by 5 bases; junction bases not matched to a gene: 3. Germline V gene data show CDR1 as SGHTA and CDR2 as FQGTGA. This CDR3 has 14 amino acids. CDR3 amino acids: CASSSSGGEDTQYF. The DNA of the CDR3 is TGTGCCAGCAGCTCCAGCGGGGGGGAAGATACGCAGTATTTT.

The genes are TRBV5-1 and TRBJ2-3, with D uncertain. Germline CDR1 reads SGHRS; CDR2 reads YFSETQ. With 2 bases removed from V and 6 bases from J, the gap between germline ends came to 7 bases. This CDR3 has 12 residues. The DNA of the CDR3 is TGCGCCAGCAGCTTTGGTCGGGATACGCAGTATTTT. Its protein is CASSFGRDTQYF.

This chain joins TRBV28 and TRBJ2-3; 9 bases fit TRBD1. Germline loops: CDR1 MDHEN, CDR2 SYDVKM. V shed 5 bases and J 4 bases; nucleotides not matched to a gene: 7. This CDR3 has 15 residues. CDR3 loop: CASSPQGALADTQYF. For the CDR3, the DNA is TGTGCCAGCAGTCCACAGGGGGCTTTGGCAGATACGCAGTATTTT. Combining the CDR3 with reference TRBV28 and TRBJ2-3 gives the whole variable domain DVKVTQSSRYLVKRTGEKVFLECVQDMDHENMFWYRQDPGLGLRLIYFSYDVKMKEKGDIPEGYSVSREKKERFSLILESASTNQTSMYLCASSPQGALADTQYFGPGTRLTVL.

The chain employs TRBV14 and TRBJ2-1, with TRBD1 matching over 9 bases. CDR1 is SGHDN, CDR2 FVKESK, per germline. The J segment lost 8 bases and the V segment lost 4 bases, leaving 6 bases of the junction unmatched. The CDR3 is 14 amino acids. As DNA, the CDR3 is TGTGCCAGCAGCCGGGACAGGGCTCGGTATGAGCAGTTCTTC. Translated: CASSRDRARYEQFF.

Of note for this clone: This sample includes further DNA sequences coding for the same CDR3. This chain connects TRBV18 to TRBJ1-1; D gene uncertain. Trimming left V 0 bases short and J 2 bases short, with 10 bases between. CDR1 is KGHSH and CDR2 is LQKENI in the germline V gene. The CDR3 is 15 amino acids. The CDR3 DNA is TGTGCCAGCTCACCACCAGGTGGAGTTAACACTGAAGCTTTCTTT. Residues: CASSPPGGVNTEAFF.